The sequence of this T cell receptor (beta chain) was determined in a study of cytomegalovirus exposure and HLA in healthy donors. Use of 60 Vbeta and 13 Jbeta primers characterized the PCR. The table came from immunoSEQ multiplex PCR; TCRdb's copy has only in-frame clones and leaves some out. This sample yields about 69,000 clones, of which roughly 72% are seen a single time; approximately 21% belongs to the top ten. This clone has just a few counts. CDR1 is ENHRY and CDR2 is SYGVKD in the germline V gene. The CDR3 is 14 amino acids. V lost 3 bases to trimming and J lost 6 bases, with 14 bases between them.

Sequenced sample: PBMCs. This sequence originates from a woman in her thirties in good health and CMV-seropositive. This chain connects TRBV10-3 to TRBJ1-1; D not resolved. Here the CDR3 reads CAISDYMSGPEAFF. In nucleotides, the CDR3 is TGTGCCATCAGTGATTACATGAGCGGACCTGAAGCTTTCTTT.